This entry describes one TCR beta chain. Trimming stripped 3 bases from V and 5 bases from J, with 10 bases between. In germline, CDR1 is MNHEY, CDR2 SMNVEV (reference sequence). The CDR3 spans 13 residues. This sample was included in a study of patients and donors after allogeneic stem cell transplantation. One entry per CDR3 protein results from TCRdb running MiXCR on the RT-PCR reads. The table includes approximately 150,000 distinct CDR3 sequences, approximately 40% detected once. Source material: blood, either unsorted or a sorted T cell fraction (not recorded which). The origin of this receptor is a human donor who was either an allogeneic HSCT recipient or a stem cell or donor lymphocyte infusion donor (not recorded which). It is not recorded whose cells these are; they may come from a transplant donor. The chain joins TRBV27 to TRBJ1-1; D gene unclear. CDR3 residues: CASSFSRGTEAFF. DNA of the CDR3: TGTGCCAGCAGTTTCTCCCGGGGAACTGAAGCTTTCTTT.